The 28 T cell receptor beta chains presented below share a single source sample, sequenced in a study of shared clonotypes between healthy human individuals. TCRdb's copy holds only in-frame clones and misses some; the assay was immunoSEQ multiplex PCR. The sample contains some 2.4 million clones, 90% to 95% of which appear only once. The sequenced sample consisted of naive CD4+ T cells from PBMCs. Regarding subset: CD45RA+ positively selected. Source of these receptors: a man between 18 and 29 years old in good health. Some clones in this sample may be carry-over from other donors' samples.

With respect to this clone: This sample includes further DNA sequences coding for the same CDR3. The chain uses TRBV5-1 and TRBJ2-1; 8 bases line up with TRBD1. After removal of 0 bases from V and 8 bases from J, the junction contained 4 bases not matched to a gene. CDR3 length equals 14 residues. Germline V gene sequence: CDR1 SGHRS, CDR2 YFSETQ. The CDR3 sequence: CASSLGAGGYEQFF. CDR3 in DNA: TGCGCCAGCAGCTTGGGGGCAGGGGGCTATGAGCAGTTCTTC.

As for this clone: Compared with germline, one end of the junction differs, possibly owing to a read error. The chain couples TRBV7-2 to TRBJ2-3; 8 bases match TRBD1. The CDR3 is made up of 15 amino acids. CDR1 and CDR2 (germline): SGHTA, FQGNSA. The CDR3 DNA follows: TGTGCCAGCAGCTTGGAGGGGACAGGCACGGATACGCAGTATTTT. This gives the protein CASSLEGTGTDTQYF.

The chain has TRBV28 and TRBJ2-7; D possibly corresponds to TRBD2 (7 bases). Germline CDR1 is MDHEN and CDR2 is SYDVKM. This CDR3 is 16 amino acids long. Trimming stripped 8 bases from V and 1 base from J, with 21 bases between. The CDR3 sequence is CASPSPYRGASYEQYF. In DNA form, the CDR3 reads TGTGCCAGCCCCAGCCCATACCGGGGGGCATCCTACGAGCAGTACTTC.

The CDR3 region is CASSQELAGGYYTGELFF. CDR3 in DNA: TGTGCCAGCAGCCAAGAACTAGCGGGAGGATATTACACCGGGGAGCTGTTTTTT. The J gene is TRBJ2-2, the V gene TRBV4-2, with TRBD2 matching over 12 bases. J lost 3 bases, V lost 0 bases, and 5 bases had no gene match. This CDR3 is built from 18 residues. Germline V gene data show CDR1 as LGHNA and CDR2 as YNFKEQ.

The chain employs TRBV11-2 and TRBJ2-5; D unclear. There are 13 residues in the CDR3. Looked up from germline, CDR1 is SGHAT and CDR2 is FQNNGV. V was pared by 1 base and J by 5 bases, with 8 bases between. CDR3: CASSLGLVETQYF. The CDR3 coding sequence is TGTGCCAGCAGCTTAGGGCTTGTGGAGACCCAGTACTTC. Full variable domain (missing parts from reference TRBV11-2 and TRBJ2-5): EAGVAQSPRYKIIEKRQSVAFWCNPISGHATLYWYQQILGQGPKLLIQFQNNGVVDDSQLPKDRFSAERLKGVDSTLKIQPAKLEDSAVYLCASSLGLVETQYFGPGTRLLVL.

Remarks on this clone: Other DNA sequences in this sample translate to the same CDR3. CDR3 amino acids: CASSFPGSGNTIYF. The CDR3 DNA sequence: TGTGCCAGCAGCTTTCCCGGCTCTGGAAACACCATATATTTT. V is TRBV11-2 and J is TRBJ1-3; D remains ambiguous. CDR1 and CDR2 from the germline V gene are SGHAT and FQNNGV. The CDR3 runs 14 residues. The V and J ends lost 3 bases and 0 bases respectively, with 6 bases between them.

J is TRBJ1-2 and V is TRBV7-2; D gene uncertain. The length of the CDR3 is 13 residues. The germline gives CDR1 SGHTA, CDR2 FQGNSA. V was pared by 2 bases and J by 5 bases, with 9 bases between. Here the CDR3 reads CASSLRGEYGYTF. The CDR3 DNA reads TGTGCCAGCAGCTTACGCGGAGAGTATGGCTACACCTTC.

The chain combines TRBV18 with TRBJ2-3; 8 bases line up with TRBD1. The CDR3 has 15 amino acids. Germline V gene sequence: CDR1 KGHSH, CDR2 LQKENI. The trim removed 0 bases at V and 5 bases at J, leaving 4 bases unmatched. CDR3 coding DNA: TGTGCCAGCTCACCACCTAGTGACAGGGGAGATACGCAGTATTTT. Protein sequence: CASSPPSDRGDTQYF. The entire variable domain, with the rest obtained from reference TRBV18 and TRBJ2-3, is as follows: NAGVMQNPRHLVRRRGQEARLRCSPMKGHSHVYWYRQLPEEGLKFMVYLQKENIIDESGMPKERFSAEFPKEGPSILRIQQVVRGDSAAYFCASSPPSDRGDTQYFGPGTRLTVL.

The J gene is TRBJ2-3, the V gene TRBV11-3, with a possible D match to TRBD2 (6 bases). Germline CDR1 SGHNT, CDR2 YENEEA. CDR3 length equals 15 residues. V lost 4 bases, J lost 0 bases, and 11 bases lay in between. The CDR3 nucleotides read TGTGCCAGCAGCTCCGGGGGAACTAGCACAGATACGCAGTATTTT. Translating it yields CASSSGGTSTDTQYF.

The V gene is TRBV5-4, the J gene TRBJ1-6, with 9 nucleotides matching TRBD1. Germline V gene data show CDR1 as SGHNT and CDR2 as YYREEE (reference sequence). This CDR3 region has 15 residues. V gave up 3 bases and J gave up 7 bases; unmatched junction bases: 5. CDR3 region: CASSYTGGRNSPLHF. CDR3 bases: TGTGCCAGCAGCTATACAGGGGGCCGGAATTCACCCCTCCACTTT.

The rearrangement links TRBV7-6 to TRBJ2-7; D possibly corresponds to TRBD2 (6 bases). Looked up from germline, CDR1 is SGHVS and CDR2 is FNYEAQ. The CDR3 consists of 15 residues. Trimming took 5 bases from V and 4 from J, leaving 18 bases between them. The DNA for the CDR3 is TGTGCCAGCAGCCGATTGCCAGGAGGGGCTTACGAGCAGTACTTC. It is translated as CASSRLPGGAYEQYF.

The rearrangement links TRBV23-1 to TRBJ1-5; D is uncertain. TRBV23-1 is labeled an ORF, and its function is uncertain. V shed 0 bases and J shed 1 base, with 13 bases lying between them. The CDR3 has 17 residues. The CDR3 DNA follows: TGCGCCAGCAGTCAATCCGTGAAGGCGGAGAGCAATCAGCCCCAGCATTTT. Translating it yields CASSQSVKAESNQPQHF.

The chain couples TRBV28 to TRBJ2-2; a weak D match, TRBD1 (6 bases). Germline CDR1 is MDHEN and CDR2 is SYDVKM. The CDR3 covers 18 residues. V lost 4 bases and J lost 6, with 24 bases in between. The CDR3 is CASSSPLSSGNRAGELFF. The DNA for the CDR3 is TGTGCCAGCAGTTCCCCGCTTTCATCAGGCAACAGGGCCGGGGAGCTGTTTTTT.

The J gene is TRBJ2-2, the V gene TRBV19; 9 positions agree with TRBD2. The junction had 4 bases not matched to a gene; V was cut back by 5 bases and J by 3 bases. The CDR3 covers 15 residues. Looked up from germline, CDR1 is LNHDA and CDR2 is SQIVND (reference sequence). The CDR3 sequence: CASSASGTYTGELFF. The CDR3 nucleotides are TGTGCCAGTAGTGCTAGCGGGACCTACACCGGGGAGCTGTTTTTT.

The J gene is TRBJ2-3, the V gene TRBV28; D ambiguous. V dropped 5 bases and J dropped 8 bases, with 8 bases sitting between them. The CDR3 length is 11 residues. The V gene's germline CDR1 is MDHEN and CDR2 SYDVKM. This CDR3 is CASSPRLTQYF. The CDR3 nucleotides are TGTGCCAGCAGTCCTCGCCTTACGCAGTATTTT.

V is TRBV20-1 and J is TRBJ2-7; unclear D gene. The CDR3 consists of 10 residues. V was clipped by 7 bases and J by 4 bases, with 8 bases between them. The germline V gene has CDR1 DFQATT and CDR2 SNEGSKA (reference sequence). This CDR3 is CSVASYEQYF. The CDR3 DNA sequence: TGCAGTGTGGCGTCATACGAGCAGTACTTC.

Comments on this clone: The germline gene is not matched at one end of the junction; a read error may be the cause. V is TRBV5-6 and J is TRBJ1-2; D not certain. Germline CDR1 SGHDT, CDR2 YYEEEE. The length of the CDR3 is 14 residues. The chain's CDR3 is CASSLGPLSYGHTF. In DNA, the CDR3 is TGTGCCAGCAGCTTGGGCCCGCTAAGCTATGGCCACACCTTC.

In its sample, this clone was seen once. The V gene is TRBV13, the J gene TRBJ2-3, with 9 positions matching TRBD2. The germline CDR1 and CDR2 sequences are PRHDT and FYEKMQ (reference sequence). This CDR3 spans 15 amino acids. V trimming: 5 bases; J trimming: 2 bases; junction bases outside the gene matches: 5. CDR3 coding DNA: TGTGCCAGCAGCGCTCGACTAGCGGACACAGATACGCAGTATTTT. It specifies CASSARLADTDTQYF.

The CDR3 DNA is TGTGCCAGCAGTTATGGGACAGGGAACACTGAAGCTTTCTTT. It yields the protein CASSYGTGNTEAFF. V and J are TRBV28 and TRBJ1-1; 8 nucleotides agree with TRBD1. The V gene's germline CDR1 is MDHEN and CDR2 SYDVKM. CDR3 size: 14 residues. V lost 4 bases to trimming and J lost 1 base; unmatched junction nucleotides: 2.

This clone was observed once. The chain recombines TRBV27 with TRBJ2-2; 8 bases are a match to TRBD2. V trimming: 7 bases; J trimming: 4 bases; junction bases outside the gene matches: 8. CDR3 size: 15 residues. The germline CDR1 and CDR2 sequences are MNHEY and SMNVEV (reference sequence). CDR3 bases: TGTGCCAGCACCTACAGACTAGCGAGCACCGGGGAGCTGTTTTTT. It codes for CASTYRLASTGELFF.

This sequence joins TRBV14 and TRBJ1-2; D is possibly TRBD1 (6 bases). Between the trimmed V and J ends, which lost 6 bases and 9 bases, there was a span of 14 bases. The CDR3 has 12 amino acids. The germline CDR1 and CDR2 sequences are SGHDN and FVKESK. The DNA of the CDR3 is TGTGCCAGCAGTCTTTCCAGGGGTAGCTACACCTTC. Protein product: CASSLSRGSYTF.

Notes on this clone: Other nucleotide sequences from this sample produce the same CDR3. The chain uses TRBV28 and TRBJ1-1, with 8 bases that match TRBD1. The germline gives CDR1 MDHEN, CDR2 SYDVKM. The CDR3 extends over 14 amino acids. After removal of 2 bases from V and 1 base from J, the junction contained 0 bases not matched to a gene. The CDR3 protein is CASSLGQGNTEAFF. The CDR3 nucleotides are TGTGCCAGCAGTTTAGGACAGGGGAACACTGAAGCTTTCTTT.

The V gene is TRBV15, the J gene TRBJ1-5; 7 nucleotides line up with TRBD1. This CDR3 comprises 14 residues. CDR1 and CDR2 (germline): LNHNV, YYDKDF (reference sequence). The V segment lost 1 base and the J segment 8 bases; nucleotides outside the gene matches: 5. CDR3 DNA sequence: TGTGCCACCAGCAGAGGAGGAGGACAGGAGCCCCAGCATTTT. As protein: CATSRGGGQEPQHF.

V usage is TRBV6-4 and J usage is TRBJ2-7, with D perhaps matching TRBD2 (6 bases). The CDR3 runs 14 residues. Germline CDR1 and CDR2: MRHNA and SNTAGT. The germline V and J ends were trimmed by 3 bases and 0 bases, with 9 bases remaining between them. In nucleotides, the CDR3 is TGTGCCAGCAGTGAGGGGGAGGTCTCCTACGAGCAGTACTTC. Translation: CASSEGEVSYEQYF.

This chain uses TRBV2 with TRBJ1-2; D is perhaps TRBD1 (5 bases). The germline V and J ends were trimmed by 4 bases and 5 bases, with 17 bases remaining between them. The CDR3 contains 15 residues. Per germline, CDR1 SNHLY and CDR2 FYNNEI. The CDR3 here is CASSVLTAPPYGYTF. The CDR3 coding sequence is TGTGCCAGCAGTGTACTGACAGCTCCACCGTATGGCTACACCTTC.

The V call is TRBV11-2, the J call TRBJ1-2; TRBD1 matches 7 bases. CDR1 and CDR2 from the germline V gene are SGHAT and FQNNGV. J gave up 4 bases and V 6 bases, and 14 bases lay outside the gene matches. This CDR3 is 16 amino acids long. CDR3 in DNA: TGTGCCAGCAGTTATTCCGGGACAGCGACCTTCTATGGCTACACCTTC. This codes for CASSYSGTATFYGYTF.

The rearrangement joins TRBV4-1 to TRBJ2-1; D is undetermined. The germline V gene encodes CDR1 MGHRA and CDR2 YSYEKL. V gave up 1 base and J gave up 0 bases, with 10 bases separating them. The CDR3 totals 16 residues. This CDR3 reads CASSQGQGLSYNEQFF. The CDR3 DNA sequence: TGCGCCAGCAGCCAAGGGCAAGGGCTCTCCTACAATGAGCAGTTCTTC.

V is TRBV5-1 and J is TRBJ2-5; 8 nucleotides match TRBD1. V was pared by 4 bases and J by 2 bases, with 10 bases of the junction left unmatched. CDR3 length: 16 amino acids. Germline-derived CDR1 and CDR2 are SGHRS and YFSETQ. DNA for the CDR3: TGCGCCAGCAGCCAGGGGGCTGGGGCGTTACAAGAGACCCAGTACTTC. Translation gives CASSQGAGALQETQYF.